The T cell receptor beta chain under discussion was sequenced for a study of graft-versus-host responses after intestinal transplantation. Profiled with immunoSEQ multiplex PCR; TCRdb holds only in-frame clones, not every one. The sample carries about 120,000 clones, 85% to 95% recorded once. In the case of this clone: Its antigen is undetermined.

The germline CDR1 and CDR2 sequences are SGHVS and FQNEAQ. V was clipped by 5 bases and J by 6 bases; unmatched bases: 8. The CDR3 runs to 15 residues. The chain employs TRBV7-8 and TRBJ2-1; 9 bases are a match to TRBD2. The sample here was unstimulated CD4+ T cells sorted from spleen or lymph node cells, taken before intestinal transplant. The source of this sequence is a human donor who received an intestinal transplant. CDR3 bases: TGTGCCAGCAGCCGTGGACTAGCGCTCACCAATGAGCAGTTCTTC. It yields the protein CASSRGLALTNEQFF.